The 17 T cell receptor beta chains reported below all come from one sample, sequenced in a study of cytomegalovirus exposure and HLA in healthy donors (dated by TCRdb to 2017 to 2019). Libraries were built with the immunoSEQ multiplex PCR assay. The multiplex PCR relied on a mix of 60 forward primers for TCR Vbeta segments and 13 reverse primers for TCR Jbeta segments. The source is immuneACCESS, and TCRdb retained only in-frame sequences with V and J called. Part of the clones is not carried over; for the studies checked, unresolved V genes explain less than half of this, and the remainder is unexplained. Present in this sample are under 150,000 clones, more than 80% of which were seen just once. Clones ranked in the top ten supply roughly 4.3% of the sample. Sequencing used PBMCs. These receptors came from a woman aged 40-49 years in good health and CMV-seropositive.

This chain connects TRBV27 to TRBJ1-4; tentative D call: TRBD1 (6 bases). There are 16 residues in the CDR3. Germline lookup yields CDR1 MNHEY and CDR2 SMNVEV (reference sequence). V was clipped by 5 bases and J by 2 bases, with 15 bases between them. CDR3 nucleotide sequence: TGTGCCAGCAGTCATAAAACAGGGTCGACTAATGAAAAACTGTTTTTT. Translation gives CASSHKTGSTNEKLFF.

Comment on this clone: One end of the junction does not line up with germline, which may come from a read error. This same CDR3 is encoded by further DNA sequences in the sample. The CDR3 region has the DNA TGTGCCTGGAGTGCAGGACTGGAAGATACGCAATATTTT. Its translation is CAWSAGLEDTQYF. This rearrangement joins TRBV30 to TRBJ2-3; tentative D call: TRBD2 (5 bases). The germline V gene has CDR1 GTSNPN and CDR2 SVGIG (reference sequence). The CDR3 runs 13 residues.

This clone occurred once. Written as DNA, the CDR3 is TGTGCCAGCAGCTTAAGGGGGACAGGGGCCTTTGAGACCCAGTACTTC. It translates to CASSLRGTGAFETQYF. The rearrangement uses TRBV11-2 and TRBJ2-5, with 10 bases identical to TRBD1. There are 16 residues in the CDR3. V shed 2 bases, J shed 5 bases, and the junction held 8 bases outside the gene matches. Per germline, CDR1 SGHAT and CDR2 FQNNGV.

This chain connects TRBV7-3 to TRBJ2-1, with 12 bases that match TRBD2. V was clipped by 5 bases and J by 1 base; unmatched bases: 9. CDR1 and CDR2 from the germline V gene are SGHTA and FQGTGA. This CDR3 is built from 18 residues. The CDR3 sequence: CASSALPGLAGSYNEQFF. In DNA form, the CDR3 reads TGTGCCAGCAGCGCCCTCCCGGGACTAGCGGGTTCCTACAATGAGCAGTTCTTC.

V is TRBV28 and J is TRBJ1-2; D call uncertain. V was shortened by 1 base and J by 6 bases, with 6 bases between the two germline ends. CDR1 is MDHEN, CDR2 SYDVKM, per germline. The CDR3 has 12 residues. The CDR3 is CASSLSSDGYTF. The DNA for the CDR3 is TGTGCCAGCAGTTTATCTTCTGATGGCTACACCTTC.

J is TRBJ2-3 and V is TRBV18, with D possibly TRBD2 on 6 matching bases. Germline loops: CDR1 KGHSH, CDR2 LQKENI. Trimming shortened V by 4 bases and J by 3 bases, and 17 bases separated the two germline ends. The CDR3 loop spans 16 amino acids. CDR3 region: CASSQNGAGRTDTQYF. CDR3 sequence (DNA): TGTGCCAGCTCACAAAATGGGGCTGGGAGGACAGATACGCAGTATTTT.

Comments on this clone: Other nucleotide sequences in the sample specify the same CDR3. This rearrangement joins TRBV11-2 to TRBJ1-1; D gene unclear. CDR3 size: 14 residues. Trimming stripped 2 bases from V and 1 base from J, with 8 bases between. Germline CDR1 SGHAT, CDR2 FQNNGV. The CDR3 DNA reads TGTGCCAGCAGCTTAACTGGCGGGAACACTGAAGCTTTCTTT. It is translated as CASSLTGGNTEAFF.

This chain links TRBV6-6 with TRBJ2-2; 7 bases match TRBD1. Germline assignment: CDR1 MNHNY and CDR2 SVGAGI (reference sequence). The junction had 7 bases not matched to a gene; V was cut back by 5 bases and J by 7 bases. The CDR3 has 14 residues. DNA for the CDR3: TGTGCCAGCAGTCGCGACAGGGCTGACGGGGAGCTGTTTTTT. As protein: CASSRDRADGELFF.

This clone has just a few counts. The chain joins TRBV6-1 to TRBJ2-5; D perhaps matches TRBD2 (6 bases). Germline CDR1 reads MNHNS; CDR2 reads SASEGT. This CDR3 has 14 amino acids. Trimming stripped 1 base from V and 5 bases from J, with 11 bases between. This CDR3 reads CASSEVWSGETQYF. Here the CDR3 DNA reads TGTGCCAGCAGTGAAGTTTGGAGCGGGGAGACCCAGTACTTC.

This chain uses TRBV9 with TRBJ1-6; D possibly corresponds to TRBD1 (5 bases). Trimming took off 0 bases at V and 11 bases at J, with 12 bases between the two ends. Per germline, CDR1 SGDLS and CDR2 YYNGEE. The CDR3 length is 14 residues. The CDR3 protein is CASSVGGVLTPLHF. The CDR3, as DNA: TGTGCCAGCAGCGTAGGGGGGGTATTGACACCCCTCCACTTT.

This clone was counted between two and nine times. The CDR3 region is CASSQESSGSYEQYF. The DNA of the CDR3 is TGTGCCAGCAGCCAAGAGTCTAGCGGGAGTTACGAGCAGTACTTC. V is TRBV4-2 and J is TRBJ2-7; 10 bases fit TRBD2. The ends lost 0 bases at V and 4 bases at J; junction bases unmatched: 3. This CDR3 region has 15 residues. CDR1 and CDR2 from the germline V gene are LGHNA and YNFKEQ.

The chain links TRBV11-2 to TRBJ2-2, with 7 positions matching TRBD1. CDR1 is SGHAT and CDR2 is FQNNGV in the germline V gene. With V trimmed by 1 base and J by 7 bases, 3 bases remained unmatched. The CDR3 is 14 residues long. For the CDR3, the DNA is TGTGCCAGCAGCTTAGGACAGGGAATCGGGGAGCTGTTTTTT. Protein product: CASSLGQGIGELFF.

Here the CDR3 DNA reads TGTGCCAGCAGCGCGGGACAGACCTATGGCTACACCTTC. It encodes CASSAGQTYGYTF. The chain has TRBV5-4 and TRBJ1-2; 7 bases agree with TRBD1. Unmatched junction bases numbered 4, after V lost 4 bases and J lost 4 bases. The CDR3 length is 13 residues. Germline V gene lookup returns CDR1 SGHNT and CDR2 YYREEE (reference sequence).

V usage is TRBV25-1 and J usage is TRBJ1-1, with 9 positions matching TRBD1. This CDR3 is built from 14 residues. Per the germline V gene, CDR1 is MGHDK and CDR2 is SYGVNS. Trimming cost V 6 bases and J 2 bases; bases outside gene matches: 4. The CDR3 protein is CASSHRGRNTEAFF. The CDR3 DNA reads TGTGCCAGCAGCCACAGGGGGCGCAACACTGAAGCTTTCTTT.

This clone is a singleton in its sample. The chain is built from TRBV27 and TRBJ2-1; 9 positions agree with TRBD2. Germline assignment: CDR1 MNHEY and CDR2 SMNVEV (reference sequence). CDR3 length equals 14 residues. Trimming cost V 3 bases and J 5 bases; bases outside gene matches: 2. The chain's CDR3 is CASSLTSGNNEQFF. The CDR3 DNA reads as TGTGCCAGCAGTTTGACTAGCGGAAACAATGAGCAGTTCTTC.

The CDR3 DNA sequence: TGTGCCATCAGTGACCCAGCGGGGGGCACAGATACGCAGTATTTT. It specifies CAISDPAGGTDTQYF. The J gene is TRBJ2-3, the V gene TRBV10-3; 8 bases fit TRBD2. V lost 3 bases, J lost 1 base, and 3 bases stayed unmatched. CDR1 and CDR2 (germline): ENHRY, SYGVKD. This CDR3 spans 15 amino acids.

This clone was detected ten times or more. The chain is built from TRBV10-2 and TRBJ1-1, with a possible D match to TRBD1 (6 bases). V dropped 7 bases and J dropped 4 bases, with 13 bases sitting between them. Germline CDR1 reads WSHSY; CDR2 reads SAAADI. This CDR3 contains 13 residues. The CDR3 spells CASTAGASTEAFF. The CDR3 DNA reads TGCGCCAGCACCGCAGGGGCAAGCACTGAAGCTTTCTTT.